This T cell receptor (beta chain) originates from a study of CD8 T cells in ankylosing spondylitis. TCRdb recomputed calls from the 5' RACE reads with MiXCR, one row per CDR3 protein. This table holds more than 500,000 distinct CDR3 sequences, approximately 5.3% found once. CDR3 length: 19 residues. The germline V gene has CDR1 LGHNA and CDR2 YSLEER. Trimming cost V 4 bases and J 2 bases; bases outside gene matches: 16. This clonotype was detected ten times or more. Its specificity is unknown. Study outcomes and limitations: Seemingly characteristic of ankylosing spondylitis blood was a TCR beta motif consisting of eight highly homologous variants.

Sequenced input: blood, either unsorted or a sorted T cell fraction (not recorded which). The V and J genes are TRBV4-3 and TRBJ2-3, with 9 nucleotides matching TRBD2. This clonotype was sampled from a male donor with ankylosing spondylitis. The CDR3 DNA reads as TGCGCCAGCAGCCCTTCTCCCGGTCTAGCGGGACGATCCACAGATACGCAGTATTTT. It codes for CASSPSPGLAGRSTDTQYF.